Given below is one T cell receptor (beta chain) in context. The CDR3 runs 17 residues. Deletions cut 1 base from V and 6 bases from J, with 18 bases between. Germline-derived CDR1 and CDR2 are MGHRA and YSYEKL. As processed by the authors: Amplification from reference gene primers served as the basis for estimated nucleated cell counts. Data came from immunoSEQ multiplex PCR; TCRdb stores just in-frame clones and leaves some out. The V and J calls and the clone size are those of that table, but D and trimming were determined from the DNA. This table holds tens of thousands of clones, about three quarters found once. This sample was included in a study of blood T cell repertoires in COVID-19.

Material for sequencing was peripheral blood. The sequence was obtained from a human donor with active or convalescent COVID-19. The donor label of this sample is uncertain. The chain carries TRBV4-1 and TRBJ2-2; a weak D match, TRBD2 (5 bases). The CDR3 spells CASSQGQASSRSGELFF. The DNA of the CDR3 is TGCGCCAGCAGCCAAGGTCAAGCTAGCTCGAGATCCGGGGAGCTGTTTTTT.